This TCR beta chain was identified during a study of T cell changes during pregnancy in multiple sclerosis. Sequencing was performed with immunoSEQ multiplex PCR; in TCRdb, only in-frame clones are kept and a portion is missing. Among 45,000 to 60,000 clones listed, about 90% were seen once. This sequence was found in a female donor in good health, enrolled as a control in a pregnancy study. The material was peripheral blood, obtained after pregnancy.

The chain's CDR3 is CASRGRGRTGELFF. CDR3 DNA: TGTGCCAGCAGGGGAAGGGGGCGCACCGGGGAGCTGTTTTTT. J is TRBJ2-2 and V is TRBV6-5; 7 positions agree with TRBD1. The V segment lost 6 bases and the J segment 4 bases; nucleotides outside the gene matches: 5. The CDR3 extends over 14 amino acids. The germline V gene has CDR1 MNHEY and CDR2 SVGAGI.